Each of the 3 T cell receptor beta chains below was sequenced from the same sample in a study of shared clonotypes between healthy human individuals. The table came from immunoSEQ multiplex PCR; TCRdb's copy has only in-frame clones and leaves some out. The table includes 2 million to 2.5 million clones, approximately 95% detected once. The source material was naive CD4+ T cells from PBMCs. The subset was: CD45RA+ positively selected. The receptor set was obtained from a man younger than 30 in good health. Some clones in this sample may be carry-over from other donors' samples.

The gene calls are TRBV28 and TRBJ1-5, with 7 nucleotides matching TRBD1. CDR3 size: 16 residues. Germline-derived CDR1 and CDR2 are MDHEN and SYDVKM. The ends lost 5 bases at V and 5 bases at J; junction bases unmatched: 12. CDR3 loop: CASSPRRDSPDQPQHF. The CDR3 DNA sequence: TGTGCCAGCAGTCCCCGCCGGGACAGTCCTGATCAGCCCCAGCATTTT.

The V and J genes are TRBV7-9 and TRBJ2-1; 8 bases agree with TRBD1. The germline CDR1 and CDR2 sequences are SEHNR and FQNEAQ (reference sequence). The CDR3 length is 14 residues. After removal of 5 bases from V and 6 bases from J, the junction contained 6 bases not matched to a gene. CDR3 in DNA: TGTGCCAGCAGCGCAGGGGGCTCCCTCAATGAGCAGTTCTTC. Its translation is CASSAGGSLNEQFF.

CDR3 in DNA: TGTGCCAGCAGTTTGGGGGGGCTGGGCACAGATACGCAGTATTTT. It encodes CASSLGGLGTDTQYF. The gene calls are TRBV28 and TRBJ2-3, with D possibly matching TRBD2 (7 bases). The CDR3 sequence is 15 residues long. Germline V gene sequence: CDR1 MDHEN, CDR2 SYDVKM. V was cut by 3 bases and J by 1 base, with 11 bases left in between.